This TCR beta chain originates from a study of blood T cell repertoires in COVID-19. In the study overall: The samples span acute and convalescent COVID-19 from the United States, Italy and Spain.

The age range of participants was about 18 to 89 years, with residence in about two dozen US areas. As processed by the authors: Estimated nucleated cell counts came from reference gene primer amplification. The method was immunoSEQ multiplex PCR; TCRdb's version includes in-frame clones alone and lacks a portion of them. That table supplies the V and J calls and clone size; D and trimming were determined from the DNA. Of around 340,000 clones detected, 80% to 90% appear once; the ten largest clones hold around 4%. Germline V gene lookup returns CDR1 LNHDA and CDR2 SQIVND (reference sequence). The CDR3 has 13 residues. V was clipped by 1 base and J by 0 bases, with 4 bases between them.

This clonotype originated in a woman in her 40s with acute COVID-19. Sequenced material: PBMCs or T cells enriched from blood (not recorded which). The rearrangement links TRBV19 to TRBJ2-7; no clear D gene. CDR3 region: CASSIGLSYEQYF. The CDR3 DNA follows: TGTGCCAGTAGTATAGGGCTCTCCTACGAGCAGTACTTC.